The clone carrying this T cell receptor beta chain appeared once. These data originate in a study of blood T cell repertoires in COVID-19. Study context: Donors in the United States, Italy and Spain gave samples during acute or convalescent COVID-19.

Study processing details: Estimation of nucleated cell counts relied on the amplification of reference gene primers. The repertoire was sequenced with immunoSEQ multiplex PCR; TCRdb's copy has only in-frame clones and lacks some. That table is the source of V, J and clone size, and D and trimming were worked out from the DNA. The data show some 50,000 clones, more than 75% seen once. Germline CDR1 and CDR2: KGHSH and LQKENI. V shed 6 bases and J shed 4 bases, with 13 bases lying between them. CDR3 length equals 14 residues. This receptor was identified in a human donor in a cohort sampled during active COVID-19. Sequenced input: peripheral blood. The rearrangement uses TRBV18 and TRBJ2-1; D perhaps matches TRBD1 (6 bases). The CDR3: CASSTKGGYNEQFF. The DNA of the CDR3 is TGTGCCAGCTCTACGAAAGGGGGTTACAATGAGCAGTTCTTC.